The 26 T cell receptor beta chains below come from one sample, sequenced in a study of Ad26.COV2.S vaccination and SARS-CoV-2 variants (dated by TCRdb to the early 2020s). According to the study, the label for this sample's treatment or condition signals: some 19 received Ad26.COV2.S at low or high dose, single or two shots; five or six received placebo; per-sample allocation not given. For vaccine and placebo recipients, the sequenced repertoires came from samples collected on day 63 after the first injection. Library preparation employed the immunoSEQ multiplex PCR assay. TCRdb carries this immuneACCESS record with in-frame sequences only. Its versions omit some clonotypes, under half of them owing to an unresolved V gene in the studies checked, with the rest unexplained. The sample contains roughly 410,000 clones, about four fifths of them found a single time. The ten largest clones capture approximately 7.8% of the sample.

The sequencing here drew on peripheral blood, taken in a trial of Ad26.COV2.S vaccine versus placebo. The receptors derive from a person between 18 and 60 years old who received the Ad26.COV2.S COVID-19 vaccine or a placebo.

The V and J genes are TRBV6-5 and TRBJ1-1; D may be TRBD1 (5 bases). The length of the CDR3 is 14 residues. Trimming cost V 4 bases and J 1 base, with 10 bases left between them. The germline CDR1 and CDR2 sequences are MNHEY and SVGAGI. The CDR3 DNA sequence: TGTGCCAGCAGTTTCCATGACAGGAACACTGAAGCTTTCTTT. Its protein product is CASSFHDRNTEAFF.

The CDR3 nucleotides read TGTGCCAGCAGCATACGACTAGCGGGAGCCAACAATGAGCAGTTCTTC. Translation: CASSIRLAGANNEQFF. The rearrangement links TRBV9 to TRBJ2-1; 12 bases are a match to TRBD2. Germline-derived CDR1 and CDR2 are SGDLS and YYNGEE. J was trimmed by 5 bases and V by 4 bases; bases with no gene match: 7. This CDR3 spans 16 amino acids.

J is TRBJ1-3 and V is TRBV6-1; the D is unclear. Trimming removed 2 bases from V and 0 bases from J, with 11 bases in between. The CDR3 has 16 amino acids. Germline-derived CDR1 and CDR2 are MNHNS and SASEGT. CDR3 coding DNA: TGTGCCAGCAGTGAAAAGGTCAGGAGCTCTGGAAACACCATATATTTT. It is translated as CASSEKVRSSGNTIYF.

This clone showed up just a few times. The chain links TRBV6-6 to TRBJ2-7, with D perhaps matching TRBD1 or TRBD2 (6 bases each). V gave up 7 bases and J gave up 6 bases, with 19 bases separating them. The V gene's germline CDR1 is MNHNY and CDR2 SVGAGI (reference sequence). The CDR3 covers 14 residues. The CDR3 DNA reads TGTGCCAGCACCCCCAGACAGGAGGGTGGCGAGCAGTACTTC. Translation gives CASTPRQEGGEQYF.

The chain has TRBV30 and TRBJ2-5; D is undetermined. V shed 0 bases and J shed 7 bases, with 12 bases lying between them. The V gene's germline CDR1 is GTSNPN and CDR2 SVGIG (reference sequence). The CDR3 is 13 residues long. The CDR3 protein is CAWSVGSRRTQYF. The CDR3 nucleotides are TGTGCCTGGAGTGTCGGCAGTCGAAGGACCCAGTACTTC.

The chain recombines TRBV11-3 with TRBJ2-5; D may be TRBD1 (6 bases). Germline V CDR1 and CDR2: SGHNT, YENEEA. The CDR3 spans 17 residues. Between the trimmed V and J ends, which lost 4 bases and 5 bases, there was a span of 23 bases. The CDR3 loop reads CASSSGQGLEGLETQYF. CDR3 nucleotide sequence: TGTGCCAGCAGCTCCGGGCAGGGGCTAGAAGGTTTGGAGACCCAGTACTTC.

This clone is a singleton in its sample. This chain links TRBV6-6 with TRBJ2-7; 11 bases fit TRBD1. The germline V gene encodes CDR1 MNHNY and CDR2 SVGAGI (reference sequence). CDR3 length: 15 residues. V dropped 4 bases and J dropped 5; count of bases not matched to a gene: 7. Here the CDR3 DNA reads TGTGCCAGCAGTTGGGGGACAGGGGGGCTCGACGAGCAGTACTTC. Its protein is CASSWGTGGLDEQYF.

Concerning this clone: This same CDR3 is encoded by further DNA sequences in the sample. J is TRBJ2-7 and V is TRBV5-1; TRBD1 or TRBD2 may be the D gene (5 bases each). The CDR3 has 12 amino acids. Trimming took 0 bases from V and 4 from J, leaving 5 bases between them. Germline V gene lookup returns CDR1 SGHRS and CDR2 YFSETQ. CDR3: CASSLGGYEQYF. CDR3 bases: TGCGCCAGCAGCTTGGGGGGGTACGAGCAGTACTTC. Combining the CDR3 with reference TRBV5-1 and TRBJ2-7 gives the whole variable domain KAGVTQTPRYLIKTRGQQVTLSCSPISGHRSVSWYQQTPGQGLQFLFEYFSETQRNKGNFPGRFSGRQFSNSRSEMNVSTLELGDSALYLCASSLGGYEQYFGPGTRLTVT.

This chain links TRBV6-2 or TRBV6-3 with TRBJ1-2; D is perhaps TRBD1 (6 bases). The CDR3 has 13 residues. Germline CDR1 and CDR2: MNHEY and SVGEGT. V shed 6 bases and J shed 7 bases, with 15 bases lying between them. The CDR3 spells CASSPGTFFGYTF. The CDR3 coding sequence is TGTGCCAGCAGCCCCGGGACATTTTTTGGCTACACCTTC.

This clone has just a few counts. The chain couples TRBV6-4 to TRBJ1-2; a weak D match, TRBD1 (6 bases). Trimming removed 0 bases at V and 8 bases at J, with 16 bases between. This CDR3 has 15 residues. The germline gives CDR1 MRHNA, CDR2 SNTAGT. CDR3 sequence reads: CASSDSGQSLGGYTF. CDR3 sequence (DNA): TGTGCCAGCAGTGACTCCGGACAGTCCCTAGGGGGCTACACCTTC.

This chain connects TRBV7-2 to TRBJ1-3, with unresolved D. Germline values: CDR1 SGHTA, CDR2 FQGNSA. The CDR3 is made up of 18 amino acids. Trimming removed 3 bases at V and 0 bases at J, with 18 bases between. The DNA for the CDR3 is TGTGCCAGCAGCTTGTATGGTTCACGGGTACGCTCTGGAAACACCATATATTTT. As protein: CASSLYGSRVRSGNTIYF.

V usage is TRBV11-2 and J usage is TRBJ2-4, with TRBD1 matching 9 bases. CDR3 length: 16 amino acids. Germline V CDR1 and CDR2: SGHAT, FQNNGV. The V segment lost 5 bases and the J segment 1 base; nucleotides outside the gene matches: 6. The chain's CDR3 is CASSDPGQGAKNIQYF. In nucleotides, the CDR3 is TGTGCCAGCAGCGACCCTGGACAGGGGGCCAAAAACATTCAGTACTTC.

The chain recombines TRBV19 with TRBJ1-2; D gene ambiguous. The CDR3 contains 14 residues. Germline V CDR1 and CDR2: LNHDA, SQIVND (reference sequence). Trimming took 1 base from V and 7 from J, leaving 13 bases between them. The chain's CDR3 is CASSIAGAGVGYTF. In DNA, the CDR3 is TGTGCCAGTAGTATAGCGGGTGCGGGAGTTGGCTACACCTTC. Complete variable domain (other parts from reference TRBV19 and TRBJ1-2): DGGITQSPKYLFRKEGQNVTLSCEQNLNHDAMYWYRQDPGQGLRLIYYSQIVNDFQKGDIAEGYSVSREKKESFPLTVTSAQKNPTAFYLCASSIAGAGVGYTFGSGTRLTVV.

Worth noting for this clone: Other DNA sequences in this specimen translate into the identical CDR3. CDR3 in DNA: TGCGCCAGCAGCCCTGACGGTAACACTGAAGCTTTCTTT. Its translation: CASSPDGNTEAFF. The V and J genes are TRBV5-1 and TRBJ1-1; D unclear. The CDR3 runs to 13 residues. The germline CDR1 and CDR2 sequences are SGHRS and YFSETQ. Trimming pared 4 bases from V and 2 bases from J, leaving 9 bases between.

The chain carries TRBV13 and TRBJ1-2; weak D call: TRBD1 (6 bases). V was shortened by 0 bases and J by 6 bases, with 11 bases between the two germline ends. The CDR3 length is 14 residues. CDR1 and CDR2 from the germline V gene are PRHDT and FYEKMQ (reference sequence). This CDR3 reads CASSLGRAGDGYTF. CDR3 sequence (DNA): TGTGCCAGCAGCTTAGGCCGGGCAGGGGATGGCTACACCTTC.

The rearrangement uses TRBV10-3 and TRBJ2-7, with 7 bases matching TRBD1. The V and J ends lost 0 bases and 9 bases, in that order; junction bases with no gene match: 2. The CDR3 runs 12 residues. CDR1 ENHRY and CDR2 SYGVKD come from the germline V gene. The CDR3 loop is CAISESWTGQYF. The CDR3 nucleotides are TGTGCCATCAGTGAGTCATGGACAGGGCAGTACTTC.

V gene TRBV7-6 combines with J gene TRBJ2-1; 13 nucleotides match TRBD2. V was pared by 4 bases and J by 10 bases, with 7 bases of the junction left unmatched. CDR1 and CDR2 from the germline V gene are SGHVS and FNYEAQ. This CDR3 is 15 amino acids long. The CDR3 region has the DNA TGTGCCAGCAGCTCTGGACTAGCGGGAGTAGAGGAGCAGTTCTTC. It specifies CASSSGLAGVEEQFF. The whole variable domain, remainder taken from reference TRBV7-6 and TRBJ2-1, is GAGVSQSPRYKVTKRGQDVALRCDPISGHVSLYWYRQALGQGPEFLTYFNYEAQQDKSGLPNDRFSAERPEGSISTLTIQRTEQRDSAMYRCASSSGLAGVEEQFFGPGTRLTVL.

The chain is built from TRBV29-1 and TRBJ2-1; tentatively, D is TRBD1 (5 bases). The germline gives CDR1 SQVTM, CDR2 ANQGSEA. V lost 7 bases to trimming and J lost 0 bases, with 13 bases between them. The CDR3 has 14 amino acids. For the CDR3, the DNA is TGCAGCGCCGGCGGCAGGGTCTCCTACAATGAGCAGTTCTTC. Translating gives CSAGGRVSYNEQFF.

V gene TRBV6-2 or TRBV6-3 combines with J gene TRBJ2-2; D perhaps matches TRBD1 (6 bases). This CDR3 has 13 amino acids. Trimming stripped 5 bases from V and 4 bases from J, with 8 bases between. Germline V gene data show CDR1 as MNHEY and CDR2 as SVGEGT. The CDR3 DNA follows: TGTGCCAGCAGTACAGGGTTCACCGGGGAGCTGTTTTTT. This sequence encodes CASSTGFTGELFF.

In its sample, this clone was seen once. The rearrangement links TRBV4-1 to TRBJ2-7; perhaps TRBD1 as D (6 bases). The V and J ends lost 1 base and 7 bases respectively, with 14 bases between them. This CDR3 is built from 14 residues. Looked up from germline, CDR1 is MGHRA and CDR2 is YSYEKL. The CDR3 nucleotides read TGCGCCAGCAGCCAAGGTGGGCAGGGGTGGGAGCAGTACTTC. Residues: CASSQGGQGWEQYF.

The CDR3 is CASRQHRGTVTGELFF. The CDR3 bases are TGTGCCAGCAGACAACACAGGGGTACGGTCACCGGGGAGCTGTTTTTT. The chain uses TRBV3-1 (or the pseudogene TRBV3-2) and TRBJ2-2, with 7 bases that match TRBD1. V lost 6 bases, J lost 4 bases, and 11 bases stayed unmatched. Germline values: CDR1 LGHDT, CDR2 YNNKEL (reference sequence). The CDR3 runs 16 residues.

The chain uses TRBV9 and TRBJ2-1, with 9 bases aligning to TRBD2. V gave up 0 bases and J gave up 8 bases; unmatched junction bases: 15. Germline CDR1 SGDLS, CDR2 YYNGEE. CDR3 length: 18 amino acids. The CDR3 here is CASSVAPGSGSAGDEQFF. The CDR3 DNA follows: TGTGCCAGCAGCGTAGCTCCCGGTAGCGGGAGCGCGGGCGATGAGCAGTTCTTC.

The chain joins TRBV30 to TRBJ1-3, with D perhaps matching TRBD1 (5 bases). The V end was cut by 2 bases, the J end by 8 bases, with 10 bases between. This CDR3 has 12 amino acids. Looked up from germline, CDR1 is GTSNPN and CDR2 is SVGIG (reference sequence). Here the CDR3 DNA reads TGTGCCTGGAGTCGATCGGGGGACACCATATATTTT. Amino acid sequence: CAWSRSGDTIYF.

This chain connects TRBV12-3 or TRBV12-4 to TRBJ1-2; 8 bases are a match to TRBD1. Trimming removed 3 bases from V and 8 bases from J; junction bases left unmatched: 5. This CDR3 contains 13 residues. DNA for the CDR3: TGTGCCAGCAGTTTTCAGGGGGCAGGGGGCTACACCTTC. Protein product: CASSFQGAGGYTF.

The gene calls are TRBV4-2 and TRBJ2-7; D is ambiguous. With 3 bases removed from V and 3 bases from J, the gap between germline ends came to 21 bases. This CDR3 comprises 17 residues. Germline V gene lookup returns CDR1 LGHNA and CDR2 YNFKEQ. The CDR3 here is CASSQHLGDSVYYEQYF. The DNA for the CDR3 is TGTGCCAGCAGCCAGCATCTCGGTGACTCAGTTTACTACGAGCAGTACTTC.

This chain connects TRBV5-1 to TRBJ1-2, with D unclear. Germline CDR1 reads SGHRS; CDR2 reads YFSETQ. Trimming removed 0 bases from V and 0 bases from J, with 9 bases in between. The CDR3 contains 15 residues. CDR3 in amino acids: CASSLGVVTNYGYTF. Here the CDR3 DNA reads TGCGCCAGCAGCTTGGGGGTAGTAACTAACTATGGCTACACCTTC. Complete variable domain (other parts from reference TRBV5-1 and TRBJ1-2): KAGVTQTPRYLIKTRGQQVTLSCSPISGHRSVSWYQQTPGQGLQFLFEYFSETQRNKGNFPGRFSGRQFSNSRSEMNVSTLELGDSALYLCASSLGVVTNYGYTFGSGTRLTVV.